Listed below are T cell receptor beta chains from one sample, sequenced in a study of cytomegalovirus exposure and HLA in healthy donors. Here immunoSEQ multiplex PCR was the method, and the copy in TCRdb shows in-frame clones only, minus some. The sample lists 100,000 to 150,000 clones; 75% to 90% were seen once. The sequencing sample was made of PBMCs. All receptors come from a man in his forties in good health and CMV-seronegative. The CDR3 runs from the conserved cysteine through the conserved F or W. D genes are given only for firm matches. Rows give clone size only sometimes, using once, few, many, or a class for an expanded clone.

D gene	V gene	J gene	clone size	CDR3 DNA	CDR3 protein
.	TRBV7-8	TRBJ2-1	few	TGTGCCAGCAGCTCTTCACAGGGAAACGACAATGAGCAGTTCTTC	CASSSSQGNDNEQFF
.	TRBV5-1	TRBJ1-2	.	TGCGCCAGCAGCTTGAACAGTCTGCACTATGGCTACACCTTC	CASSLNSLHYGYTF
.	TRBV5-1	TRBJ2-1	.	TGCGCCAGCAGCTTGGGTTCCCCCTCCCAGCAGTTCTTC	CASSLGSPSQQFF
TRBD2	TRBV4-1	TRBJ2-3	few	TGCGCCAGCAGCCCAGCCCAGGGCGGGAGGATTTATACGCAGTATTTT	CASSPAQGGRIYTQYF
TRBD2	TRBV5-6	TRBJ2-1	.	TGTGCCAGCAGCACCCGACTAGCGGGGGACAAATACAATGAGCAGTTCTTC	CASSTRLAGDKYNEQFF
.	TRBV19	TRBJ2-5	.	TGTGCCAGTAGTCTGGGGGGGCGGGGACAAGAGACCCAGTACTTC	CASSLGGRGQETQYF
TRBD2	TRBV5-4	TRBJ2-3	.	TGTGCCAGCAGCGCTGGACTAGGACCAGATACGCAGTATTTT	CASSAGLGPDTQYF
TRBD2	TRBV5-1	TRBJ2-5	.	TGCGCCAGCAGCTACAGCGGGGGAAGAGAGACCCAGTACTTC	CASSYSGGRETQYF
.	TRBV11-2	TRBJ2-3	.	TGTGCCAGCAGCTTAGGGCCCACAGATACGCAGTATTTT	CASSLGPTDTQYF
.	TRBV6-5	TRBJ1-1	.	TGTGCCAGCAGTCGAGGGGAGGGTGAAGCTTTCTTT	CASSRGEGEAFF
TRBD2	TRBV9	TRBJ2-1	.	TGTGCCAGCAGCGTACTCGGGACTAGCGGTATCAGGAAATCCTACAATGAGCAGTTCTTC	CASSVLGTSGIRKSYNEQFF
TRBD1	TRBV19	TRBJ1-2	.	TGTGCCAGTAAGGAACAGGGGAACTATGGCTACACCTTC	CASKEQGNYGYTF
.	TRBV6-5	TRBJ2-5	.	TGTGCCAGCAGTTACTCCCGGTGGTCGGAGACCCAGTACTTC	CASSYSRWSETQYF
TRBD2	TRBV11-2	TRBJ2-1	once	TGTGCCAGCAGCTTAGTAGCGGGAGGCGATGAGCAGTTCTTC	CASSLVAGGDEQFF